This T cell receptor (beta chain) was sequenced during a study of T cells in Graves' hyperthyroidism and ophthalmopathy. Study-level background: Peripheral blood was acquired at first diagnosis, ahead of any therapy whatsoever.

Germline values: CDR1 GTSNPN, CDR2 SVGIG (reference sequence). The CDR3 is 14 amino acids. V shed 5 bases and J shed 4 bases, with 15 bases lying between them. Diagnostic decisions used clinical symptoms, serum thyroxine and TRAb, thyroid ultrasound and orbital computed tomography. This clonotype was recorded many times. Its antigen remains unidentified. Amplification targeted TCR beta CDR3 regions from RNA transcripts. HTBI primers were used for first-round RT-PCR of the TCR CDR3. Via MiXCR, TCRdb re-called the multiplex PCR reads, giving one row per CDR3 protein. The data show under 650,000 distinct CDR3 sequences, with around 15% seen just once and around 3.9% held by the top ten. Whole-study results and caveats: Through a model of 13 V-J features, ophthalmopathy was separated from stable hyperthyroidism.

This TCR was recovered from a woman aged 30 to 39 with Graves' hyperthyroidism. The chain joins TRBV30 to TRBJ2-1; the D gene is possibly TRBD1 (6 bases). Sequenced sample: blood. CDR3 protein: CAWVRDIGYNEQFF. The CDR3, as DNA: TGTGCCTGGGTTCGGGACATTGGGTACAATGAGCAGTTCTTC.